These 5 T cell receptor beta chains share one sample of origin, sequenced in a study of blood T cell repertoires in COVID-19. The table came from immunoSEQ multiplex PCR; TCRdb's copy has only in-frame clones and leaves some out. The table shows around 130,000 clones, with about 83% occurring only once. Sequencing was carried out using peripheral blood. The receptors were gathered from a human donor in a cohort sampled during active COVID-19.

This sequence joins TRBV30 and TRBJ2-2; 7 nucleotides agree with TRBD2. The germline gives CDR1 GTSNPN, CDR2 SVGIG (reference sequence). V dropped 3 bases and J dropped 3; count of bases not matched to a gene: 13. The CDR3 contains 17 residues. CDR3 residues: CAWRAGGRLMDTGELFF. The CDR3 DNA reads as TGTGCCTGGAGAGCCGGGGGGAGGTTGATGGACACCGGGGAGCTGTTTTTT.

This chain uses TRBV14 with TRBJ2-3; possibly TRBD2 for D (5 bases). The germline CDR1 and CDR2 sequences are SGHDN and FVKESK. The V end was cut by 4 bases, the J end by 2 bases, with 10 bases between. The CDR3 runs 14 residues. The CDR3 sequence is CASSPSSFTDTQYF. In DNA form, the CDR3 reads TGTGCCAGCAGCCCTAGCAGTTTCACAGATACGCAGTATTTT.

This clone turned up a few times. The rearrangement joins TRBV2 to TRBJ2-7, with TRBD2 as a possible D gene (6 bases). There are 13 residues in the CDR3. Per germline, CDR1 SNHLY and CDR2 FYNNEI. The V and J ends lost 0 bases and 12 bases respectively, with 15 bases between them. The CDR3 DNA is TGTGCCAGCAGTGAAGCGCCTCACCGGGGGTGGTACTTC. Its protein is CASSEAPHRGWYF.

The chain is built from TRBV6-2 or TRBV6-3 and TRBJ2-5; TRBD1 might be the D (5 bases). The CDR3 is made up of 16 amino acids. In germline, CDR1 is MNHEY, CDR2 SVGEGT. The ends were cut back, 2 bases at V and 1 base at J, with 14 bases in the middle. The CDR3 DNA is TGTGCCAGCAGTTACCCCAGTGGGGCGGTCCAAGAGACCCAGTACTTC. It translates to CASSYPSGAVQETQYF.

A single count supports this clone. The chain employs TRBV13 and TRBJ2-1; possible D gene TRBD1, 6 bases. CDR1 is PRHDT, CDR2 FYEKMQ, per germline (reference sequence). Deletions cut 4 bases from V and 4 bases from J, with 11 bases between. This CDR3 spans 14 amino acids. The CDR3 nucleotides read TGTGCCAGCAGCTGGGGACATGGATACAATGAGCAGTTCTTC. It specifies CASSWGHGYNEQFF.